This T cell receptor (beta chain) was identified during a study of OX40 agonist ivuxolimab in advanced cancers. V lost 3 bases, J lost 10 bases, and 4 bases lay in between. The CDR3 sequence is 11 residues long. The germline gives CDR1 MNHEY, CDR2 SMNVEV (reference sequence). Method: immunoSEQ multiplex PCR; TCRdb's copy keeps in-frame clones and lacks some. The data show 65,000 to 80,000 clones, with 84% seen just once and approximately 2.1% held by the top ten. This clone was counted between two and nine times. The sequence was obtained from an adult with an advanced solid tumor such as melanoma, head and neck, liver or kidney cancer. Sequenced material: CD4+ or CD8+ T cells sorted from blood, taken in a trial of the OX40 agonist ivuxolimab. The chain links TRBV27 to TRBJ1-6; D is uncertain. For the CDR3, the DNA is TGTGCCAGCAGTTTTAAATCACCCCTCCACTTT. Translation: CASSFKSPLHF.